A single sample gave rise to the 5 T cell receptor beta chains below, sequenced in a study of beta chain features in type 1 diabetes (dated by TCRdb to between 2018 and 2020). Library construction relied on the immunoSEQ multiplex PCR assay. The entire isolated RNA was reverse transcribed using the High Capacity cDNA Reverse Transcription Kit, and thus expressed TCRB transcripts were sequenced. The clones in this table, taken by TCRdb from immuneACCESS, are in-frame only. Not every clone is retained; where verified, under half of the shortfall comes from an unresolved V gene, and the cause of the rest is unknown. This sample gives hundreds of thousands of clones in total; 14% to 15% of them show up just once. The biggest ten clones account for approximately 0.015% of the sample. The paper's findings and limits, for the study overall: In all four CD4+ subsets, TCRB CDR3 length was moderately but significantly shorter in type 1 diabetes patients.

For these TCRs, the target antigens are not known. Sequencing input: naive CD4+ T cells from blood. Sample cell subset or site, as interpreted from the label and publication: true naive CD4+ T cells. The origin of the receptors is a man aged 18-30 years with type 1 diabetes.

The CDR3 coding sequence is TGTGCCAGCAGCTCGGGGACTCCGCCTGGAAACACCATATATTTT. It is translated as CASSSGTPPGNTIYF. This chain connects TRBV13 to TRBJ1-3; D is possibly TRBD1 (5 bases). This CDR3 contains 15 residues. Between the trimmed V and J ends, which lost 4 bases and 2 bases, there was a span of 12 bases. Germline CDR1 is PRHDT and CDR2 is FYEKMQ (reference sequence).

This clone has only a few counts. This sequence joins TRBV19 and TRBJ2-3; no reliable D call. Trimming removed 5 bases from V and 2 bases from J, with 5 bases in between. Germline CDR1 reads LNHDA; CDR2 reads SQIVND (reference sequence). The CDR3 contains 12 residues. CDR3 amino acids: CASSLHTDTQYF. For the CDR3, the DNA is TGTGCCAGTAGTTTACACACAGATACGCAGTATTTT.

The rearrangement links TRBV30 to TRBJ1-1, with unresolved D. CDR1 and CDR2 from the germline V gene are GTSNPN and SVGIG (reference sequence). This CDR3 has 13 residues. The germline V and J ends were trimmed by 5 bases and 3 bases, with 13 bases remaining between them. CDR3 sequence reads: CAWDRGADTEAFF. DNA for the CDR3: TGTGCCTGGGATCGGGGTGCGGACACTGAAGCTTTCTTT.

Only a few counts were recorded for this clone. The CDR3 sequence is CASSPLSAGGRTDTQYF. The CDR3 nucleotides are TGTGCCAGCTCACCACTTTCAGCGGGAGGCCGCACAGATACGCAGTATTTT. The genes are TRBV18 and TRBJ2-3, with 9 bases fitting TRBD2. The ends lost 1 base at V and 1 base at J; junction bases unmatched: 6. Looked up from germline, CDR1 is KGHSH and CDR2 is LQKENI. The CDR3 length is 17 residues. Supplemented by reference TRBV18 and TRBJ2-3, the full variable domain reads NAGVMQNPRHLVRRRGQEARLRCSPMKGHSHVYWYRQLPEEGLKFMVYLQKENIIDESGMPKERFSAEFPKEGPSILRIQQVVRGDSAAYFCASSPLSAGGRTDTQYFGPGTRLTVL.

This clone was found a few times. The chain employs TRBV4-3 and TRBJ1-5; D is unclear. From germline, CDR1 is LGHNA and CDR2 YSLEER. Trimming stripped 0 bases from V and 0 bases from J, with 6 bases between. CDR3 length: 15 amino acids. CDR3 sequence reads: CASSQERSSNQPQHF. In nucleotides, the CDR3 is TGCGCCAGCAGCCAAGAAAGGAGTAGCAATCAGCCCCAGCATTTT.